The clone carrying this TCR beta chain appeared a few times. Its antigen remains unidentified. Trimming at V came to 5 bases and at J to 4 bases, leaving 8 bases not matched to a gene. Germline CDR1 LNHNV, CDR2 YYDKDF (reference sequence). CDR3 length: 15 amino acids. The entry originates in a study of shared clonotypes between healthy human individuals. Regarding the study as a whole: Owing to a small donor count, the genetic and exposure-history diversity represented was limited. Only blood was sampled, and tissue TCR repertoires likely differ from blood ones.

The authors ran the assay at deep level. The assay was immunoSEQ multiplex PCR, and TCRdb's table has in-frame clones only and misses some. This repertoire shows about 490,000 clones, about 84% found once; its top ten account for approximately 11%. Genomic DNA, for the unsorted samples, came from about 90 million PBMCs. The TCR comes from a woman in her forties in good health. Some clones in this sample may be carry-over from other donors' samples. The gene calls are TRBV15 and TRBJ1-2, with 9 bases matching TRBD1. The sequencing sample was made of PBMCs. CDR3 region: CATSPRDRVAYGYTF. CDR3 DNA: TGTGCCACCAGCCCCCGGGACAGGGTAGCCTATGGCTACACCTTC.